These T cell receptor beta chains were read from a single sample in a study of cytomegalovirus exposure and HLA in healthy donors. Assay: immunoSEQ multiplex PCR; the TCRdb copy retains only in-frame clones and omits some. The sample records 90,000 or so clones, 82% being singletons. The sequenced sample was PBMCs. All receptors derive from a man in his fifties in good health and CMV-seronegative. Each CDR3 is given with its conserved first and last residue. D genes are given only for firm matches. Size is omitted from some rows. Given values are once, few, many or a class for expanded clones.

d_gene,abundance,j_gene,v_gene,CDR3nt,CDR3aa
NA,NA,TRBJ2-5,TRBV6-6,TGTGCCAGCAGCCTTAGGGAGTTGGAGACCCAGTACTTC,CASSLRELETQYF
NA,NA,TRBJ1-2,TRBV5-6,TGTGCCAGCAGCGAGGGACTGATTCGTTATGGCTACACCTTC,CASSEGLIRYGYTF
TRBD1,NA,TRBJ2-5,TRBV18,TGTGCCAGCTCGGACCGGGACAGGGGCCAAGAGACCCAGTACTTC,CASSDRDRGQETQYF
NA,NA,TRBJ1-2,TRBV10-2,TGCGCCAGCAGTGATTCGGTCCGCGGCTATGGCTACACCTTC,CASSDSVRGYGYTF
NA,NA,TRBJ2-2,TRBV28,TGTGCCAGCAGTTTATGGAGGGATTCCACCGGGGAGCTGTTTTTT,CASSLWRDSTGELFF
NA,NA,TRBJ2-7,TRBV28,TGTGCCAGCAGTTCACTTCCCTACGAGCAGTACTTC,CASSSLPYEQYF
NA,NA,TRBJ2-7,TRBV6-6,TGTGCCAGCAGTTACTCGGCGGGCTACGAGCAGTACTTC,CASSYSAGYEQYF
NA,NA,TRBJ1-2,TRBV6-1,TGTGCCAGCAGCCGGGGTCTGGGCTATGGCTACACCTTC,CASSRGLGYGYTF
NA,NA,TRBJ2-7,TRBV11-2,TGTGCCAGCAGCTTAGATTCATACAGGGAACTGAGGTACGAGCAGTACTTC,CASSLDSYRELRYEQYF
NA,NA,TRBJ1-4,TRBV7-2,TGTGCCAGCAGCCCTAGACCTTCTAATGAAAAACTGTTTTTT,CASSPRPSNEKLFF
TRBD1,NA,TRBJ2-1,TRBV5-1,TGCGCCAGCAGCTTTGGACAGGGGGTCAATGAGCAGTTCTTC,CASSFGQGVNEQFF
TRBD2,NA,TRBJ2-2,TRBV9,TGTGCCAGCAGCCTAGCGGGAGGGCCCCATGGCGGGGAGCTGTTTTTT,CASSLAGGPHGGELFF
NA,NA,TRBJ2-7,TRBV7-2,TGTGCCAGCAGCCCAGCCGGGAGCTCCTACGAGCAGTACTTC,CASSPAGSSYEQYF
TRBD2,NA,TRBJ2-3,TRBV11-2,TGTGCCAGCAGAACAAGCGGGAGGGGGTTCAGCACAGATACGCAGTATTTT,CASRTSGRGFSTDTQYF
NA,NA,TRBJ2-5,TRBV12-5,TGTGCTAGTGGGTTGATCTCCGGGACCCAGTACTTC,CASGLISGTQYF
NA,NA,TRBJ2-2,TRBV28,TGTGCCGGAACCTCAGTGGGGGGCACCGGGGAGCTGTTTTTT,CAGTSVGGTGELFF
TRBD2,NA,TRBJ2-2,TRBV5-1,TGCGCCAGCAGCTGGGGCACTAGCGGGAACACCGGGGAGCTGTTTTTT,CASSWGTSGNTGELFF
NA,NA,TRBJ2-2,TRBV7-9,TGTTCCAGCAGCCCAGGGCCCGGGGAGCTGTTTTTT,CSSSPGPGELFF
NA,NA,TRBJ1-4,TRBV6-5,TGTGCCAGCAGCAGAGTCGCGGGAAAACTGTTTTTT,CASSRVAGKLFF
TRBD2,NA,TRBJ2-7,TRBV18,TGTGCCAGCTCACCCCGTCGGGGGGACCCCTACGAGCAGTACTTC,CASSPRRGDPYEQYF
TRBD1,once,TRBJ1-5,TRBV18,TGTGCCAGCTCAAATTCGGGACAGAACAATCAGCCCCAGCATTTT,CASSNSGQNNQPQHF
NA,NA,TRBJ2-5,TRBV29-1,TGCAGCGTTGAGGGGAGTAGTGGGGAGCAGTACTTC,CSVEGSSGEQYF
NA,NA,TRBJ1-1,TRBV2,TGTGCCAGCAGTCCGCGGACAGTGAACACTGAAGCTTTCTTT,CASSPRTVNTEAFF
NA,NA,TRBJ2-5,TRBV6-1,TGTGCCAGCAGTCCCGTACAGGTTGAACAAGAGACCCAGTACTTC,CASSPVQVEQETQYF
TRBD2,NA,TRBJ2-1,TRBV9,TGTGCCAGCAGCCACAGCGGGAGTGGCCACAATGAGCAGTTCTTC,CASSHSGSGHNEQFF
NA,NA,TRBJ2-7,TRBV28,TGTGCCAGCAGTCCGACGGGGTATAGTTCCTACGAGCAGTACTTC,CASSPTGYSSYEQYF
NA,NA,TRBJ1-1,TRBV6-5,TGTGCCAGCAGTTACTCGATAGGACAGGAAGCTTTCTTT,CASSYSIGQEAFF
TRBD2,NA,TRBJ2-7,TRBV7-2,TGTGCCAGCAGCCGTAGCGGGGGGGCCGGGTACGAGCAGTACTTC,CASSRSGGAGYEQYF
NA,NA,TRBJ1-1,TRBV16,TGTGCCAGCAGTCCGTATCTCAACACTGAAGCTTTCTTT,CASSPYLNTEAFF
NA,NA,TRBJ1-1,TRBV28,TGTGCCAGCAAGAGGCCGGCGAACACTGAAGCTTTCTTT,CASKRPANTEAFF
TRBD1,few,TRBJ1-1,TRBV18,TGTGCCAGCTCACTCCAGACAGGGCGGATGAACACTGAAGCTTTCTTT,CASSLQTGRMNTEAFF
NA,NA,TRBJ1-1,TRBV6-5,TGTGCCAGCAGAGATAGTGGGGCGGCGGCTTTCTTT,CASRDSGAAAFF
NA,NA,TRBJ2-7,TRBV6-5,TGTGCCAGCAGTTACTCCACTATGGCAGGGGAGCAGTACTTC,CASSYSTMAGEQYF
NA,NA,TRBJ2-6,TRBV9,TGTGCCAGCAGCTTACAGGGTATCACTGGGGCCAACGTCCTGACTTTC,CASSLQGITGANVLTF
TRBD1,NA,TRBJ1-6,TRBV28,TGTGCCAGCAGCTCCGGGACAGGCAACAACTACTATAATTCACCCCTCCACTTT,CASSSGTGNNYYNSPLHF
TRBD2,NA,TRBJ2-7,TRBV28,TGTGCCAGCAGGGGGAGTTTGCTAGCGGGACGGAGGAGCTCCTACGAGCAGTACTTC,CASRGSLLAGRRSSYEQYF
TRBD2,NA,TRBJ2-1,TRBV6-5,TGTGCCAGCAGTTTCAGCGGGAATTCCTACAATGAGCAGTTCTTC,CASSFSGNSYNEQFF
NA,NA,TRBJ2-2,TRBV19,TGTGCCAGTAGTATAAGGCAGGGGATGAACACCGGGGAGCTGTTTTTT,CASSIRQGMNTGELFF
TRBD1,NA,TRBJ2-3,TRBV7-9,TGTGCCAGCAGCCGCAAACAGGGGAGCACAGATACGCAGTATTTT,CASSRKQGSTDTQYF
TRBD1,NA,TRBJ2-1,TRBV7-2,TGTGCCAGCAGCCCGGACAGGGGGGGTTACAATGAGCAGTTCTTC,CASSPDRGGYNEQFF
NA,few,TRBJ2-2,TRBV6-1,TGTGCCAGCAGTGTGGTGGGGAAGGGGACCGGGGAGCTGTTTTTT,CASSVVGKGTGELFF
NA,once,TRBJ2-7,TRBV2,TGTGCCAGCAGTGAAGTGGGGGGTGGCGAGCAGTACTTC,CASSEVGGGEQYF
TRBD1,once,TRBJ1-4,TRBV12-5,TGTGCTAGTGGTCGGACAGGTGAAAATGAAAAACTGTTTTTT,CASGRTGENEKLFF
TRBD2,NA,TRBJ2-5,TRBV7-2,TGTGCCAGCACAAGGGAGGGAGGGACCCAGTACTTC,CASTREGGTQYF
TRBD2,NA,TRBJ2-7,TRBV13,TGTGCCAGCAGTACCCTCTCTGAGACTAGCGGGTACGAGCAGTACTTC,CASSTLSETSGYEQYF
NA,NA,TRBJ1-4,TRBV2,TGTGCCAGCAGTGAACAGGGTTCCAATGAAAAACTGTTTTTT,CASSEQGSNEKLFF
NA,NA,TRBJ2-5,TRBV7-2,TGTGCCAGCAGCTTAGGAGCGACAGCAGGGAAGACCCAGTACTTC,CASSLGATAGKTQYF
NA,NA,TRBJ2-2,TRBV5-1,TGCGCCAGCACCGCCGATATTGCGGGCGGGAACACCGGGGAGCTGTTTTTT,CASTADIAGGNTGELFF
NA,NA,TRBJ1-5,TRBV7-8,TGTGCCAGCAGCTTAGAACGCGGTGGGCCCCAGCATTTT,CASSLERGGPQHF
NA,NA,TRBJ1-2,TRBV28,TGTGCCAGCAGTTTAGGAGATTCCTATGGCTACACCTTC,CASSLGDSYGYTF
TRBD1,NA,TRBJ2-3,TRBV2,TGTGCCAGCCCTCCGGCTGGGACAGGGCTCACAGATACGCAGTATTTT,CASPPAGTGLTDTQYF
NA,NA,TRBJ2-7,TRBV7-9,TGTGCCAGCAGCCTAAGGGACTCCATAATTCAGTACTTC,CASSLRDSIIQYF
TRBD2,NA,TRBJ2-1,TRBV9,TGTGCCAGCAGCGTATACGGGAGGGCAAACAATGAGCAGTTCTTC,CASSVYGRANNEQFF
TRBD1,NA,TRBJ2-1,TRBV5-1,TGCGCCAGCAGCCGAGACAGGGACGGCTACAATGAGCAGTTCTTC,CASSRDRDGYNEQFF
NA,NA,TRBJ1-5,TRBV30,TGTGCCTGGAGTGTACAACAGATCAATCAGCCCCAGCATTTT,CAWSVQQINQPQHF